The 26 T cell receptor beta chains below were found in one sample sequenced in a study of shared clonotypes between healthy human individuals. The method was immunoSEQ multiplex PCR; TCRdb's version includes in-frame clones alone and lacks a portion of them. The sample includes almost 750,000 clones, over 60% of them seen just once. Sequenced material: memory CD4+ T cells sorted from blood. Subset meaning: CD45RA-negative fraction. The receptors stem from a woman younger than 45 in good health.

Worth noting for this clone: The junction departs from the called germline gene at one end, perhaps through a read error. This rearrangement joins TRBV20-1 to TRBJ2-5, with 7 bases matching TRBD2. CDR3 length: 11 amino acids. CDR1 and CDR2 from the germline V gene are DFQATT and SNEGSKA (reference sequence). In DNA, the CDR3 is TGCAGTTCTAGCGGCCAAGAGACCCAGTACTTC. It translates to CSSSGQETQYF.

The rearrangement joins TRBV7-2 to TRBJ2-4; TRBD1 is a possible D gene (6 bases). Trimming left V 1 base short and J 0 bases short, with 16 bases between. This CDR3 is 18 amino acids long. The germline V gene encodes CDR1 SGHTA and CDR2 FQGNSA. CDR3: CASSLESWGTLAKNIQYF. The DNA for the CDR3 is TGTGCCAGCAGCTTAGAGTCTTGGGGGACACTAGCCAAAAACATTCAGTACTTC.

This clone has just one count. J is TRBJ2-1 and V is TRBV15; 10 positions match TRBD2. The CDR3 runs 19 residues. The V segment lost 2 bases and the J segment 2 bases; nucleotides outside the gene matches: 12. Germline CDR1 and CDR2: LNHNV and YYDKDF (reference sequence). CDR3 residues: CATSRTLAGVLDAYNEQFF. The CDR3 DNA is TGTGCCACCAGCAGAACTCTAGCGGGAGTTCTGGACGCCTACAATGAGCAGTTCTTC. The full variable domain, rest sourced from reference TRBV15 and TRBJ2-1, is DAMVIQNPRYQVTQFGKPVTLSCSQTLNHNVMYWYQQKSSQAPKLLFHYYDKDFNNEADTPDNFQSRRPNTSFCFLDIRSPGLGDTAMYLCATSRTLAGVLDAYNEQFFGPGTRLTVL.

The V call is TRBV2, the J call TRBJ2-7; D perhaps matches TRBD2 (6 bases). Germline V gene sequence: CDR1 SNHLY, CDR2 FYNNEI. The CDR3 runs 15 residues. V lost 7 bases, J lost 3 bases, and 19 bases lay in between. This CDR3 reads CASMRGHGSIYEQYF. The CDR3 DNA follows: TGTGCCAGCATGAGGGGCCACGGGAGTATCTACGAGCAGTACTTC.

The chain employs TRBV5-1 and TRBJ2-3; no firm D call. Germline CDR1 reads SGHRS; CDR2 reads YFSETQ. V dropped 0 bases and J dropped 4 bases, with 12 bases sitting between them. The CDR3 sequence is 15 residues long. The CDR3 DNA follows: TGCGCCAGCAGCTTGGCCCTTGGGGAAGCAGATACGCAGTATTTT. Translating it yields CASSLALGEADTQYF.

CDR3 in DNA: TGTGCCTACATAGCGGGGGGGTCCTACAATGAGCAGTTCTTC. This gives the protein CAYIAGGSYNEQFF. The chain uses TRBV30 and TRBJ2-1, with 11 bases identical to TRBD2. Germline-derived CDR1 and CDR2 are GTSNPN and SVGIG (reference sequence). The CDR3 has 14 amino acids. V trimming: 7 bases; J trimming: 1 base; junction bases outside the gene matches: 3.

This chain connects TRBV10-3 to TRBJ2-1; 9 bases align to TRBD2. Germline lookup yields CDR1 ENHRY and CDR2 SYGVKD. The length of the CDR3 is 15 residues. Trimming at V came to 6 bases and at J to 0 bases, leaving 3 bases not matched to a gene. The chain's CDR3 is CAIRDSGSSYNEQFF. The CDR3 DNA reads as TGTGCCATCAGGGATAGCGGGAGCTCCTACAATGAGCAGTTCTTC.

The V call is TRBV5-1, the J call TRBJ2-2; 12 nucleotides match TRBD2. Germline CDR1 is SGHRS and CDR2 is YFSETQ. This CDR3 is 18 amino acids long. J was trimmed by 4 bases and V by 4 bases; bases with no gene match: 11. The DNA for the CDR3 is TGCGCCAGCAGCACCGGGACTAGCGGGCCTCGGGGCACCGGGGAGCTGTTTTTT. This codes for CASSTGTSGPRGTGELFF. Together with reference TRBV5-1 and TRBJ2-2, the CDR3 gives the full variable domain: KAGVTQTPRYLIKTRGQQVTLSCSPISGHRSVSWYQQTPGQGLQFLFEYFSETQRNKGNFPGRFSGRQFSNSRSEMNVSTLELGDSALYLCASSTGTSGPRGTGELFFGEGSRLTVL.

Note on this clone: A far larger clone is one nucleotide away, so this likely arose from a read error. The V and J genes are TRBV6-1 and TRBJ2-7; no firm D call. Germline lookup yields CDR1 MNHNS and CDR2 SASEGT. V was clipped by 4 bases and J by 8 bases, with 21 bases between them. There are 15 residues in the CDR3. CDR3: CASSVDIPWDNKQYF. For the CDR3, the DNA is TGTGCCAGCAGTGTTGACATCCCTTGGGATAACAAGCAGTACTTC.

In its sample, this clone was seen a few times. V is TRBV2 and J is TRBJ2-5; 7 bases fit TRBD1. CDR1 is SNHLY and CDR2 is FYNNEI in the germline V gene. This CDR3 region has 12 residues. The J segment lost 2 bases and the V segment lost 7 bases, leaving 1 base of the junction unmatched. The CDR3 bases are TGTGCCAGCACGGACAGGCAAGAGACCCAGTACTTC. Translating it yields CASTDRQETQYF.

This chain joins TRBV18 and TRBJ2-2; no firm D call. Germline V lookup: CDR1 KGHSH, CDR2 LQKENI. This CDR3 has 15 residues. The ends were cut back, 2 bases at V and 1 base at J, with 8 bases in the middle. The CDR3 spells CASSPVAENTGELFF. The DNA of the CDR3 is TGTGCCAGCTCACCAGTGGCGGAGAACACCGGGGAGCTGTTTTTT.

This rearrangement joins TRBV6-1 to TRBJ1-3; D unresolved. The ends were cut back, 1 base at V and 0 bases at J, with 13 bases in the middle. This CDR3 spans 17 amino acids. Germline CDR1 MNHNS, CDR2 SASEGT. CDR3 sequence: CASSEVWTGLSGNTIYF. The CDR3 DNA reads TGTGCCAGCAGTGAAGTGTGGACGGGTCTCTCTGGAAACACCATATATTTT.

This rearrangement joins TRBV7-7 to TRBJ2-7; TRBD1 matches at 10 bases. From germline, CDR1 is SSHAT and CDR2 FNYEAQ (reference sequence). V lost 5 bases, J lost 5 bases, and 6 bases stayed unmatched. CDR3 length: 14 amino acids. The CDR3 protein is CASSQGQGYNEQYF. As DNA, the CDR3 is TGTGCCAGCAGCCAGGGACAGGGGTACAACGAGCAGTACTTC.

The chain combines TRBV2 with TRBJ2-1; D may be TRBD1 (6 bases). Germline CDR1 reads SNHLY; CDR2 reads FYNNEI. V was trimmed by 4 bases and J by 9 bases, leaving 10 bases between them. The CDR3 is 12 residues long. CDR3 region: CASSVRGSEQFF. CDR3 bases: TGTGCCAGCAGTGTCAGGGGAAGTGAGCAGTTCTTC. The full variable domain, its missing parts supplied by reference TRBV2 and TRBJ2-1, is EPEVTQTPSHQVTQMGQEVILRCVPISNHLYFYWYRQILGQKVEFLVSFYNNEISEKSEIFDDQFSVERPDGSNFTLKIRSTKLEDSAMYFCASSVRGSEQFFGPGTRLTVL.

Note on this clone: Different DNA sequences within this sample yield the same CDR3. This chain connects TRBV27 to TRBJ2-1; TRBD2 matches at 8 bases. The CDR3 totals 14 residues. V trimming: 7 bases; J trimming: 0 bases; junction bases outside the gene matches: 2. Per germline, CDR1 MNHEY and CDR2 SMNVEV (reference sequence). This chain's CDR3 is CASKRGSSYNEQFF. The CDR3 DNA reads as TGTGCCAGCAAGCGGGGGAGCTCCTACAATGAGCAGTTCTTC.

The rearrangement links TRBV5-1 to TRBJ2-3; TRBD2 might be the D (6 bases). The CDR3 is 14 amino acids. Germline-derived CDR1 and CDR2 are SGHRS and YFSETQ. V lost 4 bases and J 1 base, leaving 10 bases between the germline ends. CDR3 in amino acids: CASSASSGTDTQYF. DNA of the CDR3: TGCGCCAGCAGCGCATCTAGCGGCACAGATACGCAGTATTTT.

This clone occurred a few times. This chain joins TRBV10-2 and TRBJ1-5, with D unresolved. Trimming left V 1 base short and J 4 bases short, with 11 bases between. CDR1 is WSHSY, CDR2 SAAADI, per germline. The CDR3 is 15 residues long. The CDR3 region is CASSEWSGENQPQHF. CDR3 in DNA: TGCGCCAGCAGTGAGTGGTCAGGAGAGAATCAGCCCCAGCATTTT.

The V and J genes are TRBV2 and TRBJ1-5, with a weak D call TRBD1 (6 bases). With 6 bases removed from V and 7 bases from J, the gap between germline ends came to 19 bases. CDR3 length: 15 residues. Per the germline V gene, CDR1 is SNHLY and CDR2 is FYNNEI. CDR3 protein: CASSELTGILQPQHF. The DNA for the CDR3 is TGTGCCAGCAGCGAACTGACAGGAATCCTCCAGCCCCAGCATTTT.

The genes are TRBV19 and TRBJ2-5, with TRBD1 as a possible D gene (5 bases). This CDR3 is 16 amino acids long. Trimming cost V 4 bases and J 3 bases, with 18 bases left between them. Per germline, CDR1 LNHDA and CDR2 SQIVND (reference sequence). The CDR3 loop reads CASSTRQRLFKETQYF. CDR3 nucleotide sequence: TGTGCCAGTAGTACCAGACAGAGACTCTTTAAAGAGACCCAGTACTTC.

V gene TRBV18 combines with J gene TRBJ2-6; weak D call: TRBD1 (5 bases). The germline gives CDR1 KGHSH, CDR2 LQKENI. Trimming took 5 bases from V and 4 from J, leaving 24 bases between them. The CDR3 extends over 19 amino acids. The CDR3 sequence is CASSIRAGLRSSGANVLTF. CDR3 nucleotide sequence: TGTGCCAGCTCAATACGCGCAGGGTTACGATCGTCGGGGGCCAACGTCCTGACTTTC.

The table lists this clone with a few counts. This chain connects TRBV30 to TRBJ2-3; no reliable D call. CDR1 is GTSNPN and CDR2 is SVGIG in the germline V gene (reference sequence). This CDR3 region has 13 residues. Deletions cut 3 bases from V and 6 bases from J, with 13 bases between. The DNA for the CDR3 is TGTGCCTGGAGCCATGACCGCAAGGATACGCAGTATTTT. Translating it yields CAWSHDRKDTQYF. The full variable domain, with the rest looked up from reference TRBV30 and TRBJ2-3, is SQTIHQWPATLVQPVGSPLSLECTVEGTSNPNLYWYRQAAGRGLQLLFYSVGIGQISSEVPQNLSASRPQDRQFILSSKKLLLSDSGFYLCAWSHDRKDTQYFGPGTRLTVL.

V gene TRBV5-1 combines with J gene TRBJ2-3; weak D call: TRBD1 (5 bases). V gave up 5 bases and J gave up 2 bases, with 18 bases separating them. The germline gives CDR1 SGHRS, CDR2 YFSETQ. The CDR3 length is 16 residues. The CDR3 DNA sequence: TGCGCCAGCAGTTCGTCTACAGGCCCAATCACAGATACGCAGTATTTT. As protein: CASSSSTGPITDTQYF.

The chain recombines TRBV6-5 with TRBJ2-7; D remains unclear. V lost 6 bases and J lost 7, with 22 bases in between. This CDR3 has 15 residues. Germline V CDR1 and CDR2: MNHEY, SVGAGI. In DNA, the CDR3 is TGTGCCAGCAGGCGCGGAACCCTAGGTCTTTATGAGCAGTACTTC. Amino acids: CASRRGTLGLYEQYF.

The chain couples TRBV7-2 to TRBJ1-2; D is unresolved. V lost 5 bases and J 4 bases, leaving 17 bases between the germline ends. CDR1 and CDR2 from the germline V gene are SGHTA and FQGNSA. The CDR3 is 15 residues long. The CDR3 DNA reads TGTGCCAGCAGCCTCCTCGGAGAACCCCTCTATGGCTACACCTTC. This codes for CASSLLGEPLYGYTF.

About this clone itself: In the same sample, other DNA sequences code for this CDR3. V is TRBV28 and J is TRBJ2-7, with 10 bases that match TRBD1. Looked up from germline, CDR1 is MDHEN and CDR2 is SYDVKM. The CDR3 covers 14 residues. With V trimmed by 6 bases and J by 5 bases, 7 bases remained unmatched. Here the CDR3 DNA reads TGTGCCAGCAGGGGTCCGGGACAGGGGAACGAGCAGTACTTC. This encodes CASRGPGQGNEQYF.

The rearrangement links TRBV25-1 to TRBJ2-2; TRBD1 agrees at 7 bases. The V gene's germline CDR1 is MGHDK and CDR2 SYGVNS. CDR3 length equals 14 residues. V shed 4 bases and J 4 bases; nucleotides not matched to a gene: 3. This CDR3 reads CASSVQGTTGELFF. The CDR3, as DNA: TGTGCCAGCAGTGTACAGGGGACCACCGGGGAGCTGTTTTTT.